The present T cell receptor (beta chain) was sequenced within a study of blood T cell repertoires in COVID-19. Study in general: Spain, Italy and the United States supplied samples that represented acute and convalescent COVID-19.

In the authors' methods: Using reference gene primer amplification, nucleated cell counts were estimated. Clones were read by immunoSEQ multiplex PCR, and TCRdb kept only the in-frame ones, dropping some. V, J and clone size are those of that table, while D and trimming were read from the DNA. The sample records some 280,000 clones, just over 85% being singletons. This clone was picked up a small number of times. Trimming removed 2 bases from V and 4 bases from J, with 8 bases in between. The CDR3 extends over 13 amino acids. Per germline, CDR1 LNHDA and CDR2 SQIVND (reference sequence). Sequenced: peripheral blood. This chain connects TRBV19 to TRBJ1-2, with unresolved D. This sequence originates from a woman aged 25 to 39 with active or convalescent COVID-19. CDR3 bases: TGTGCCAGTAGTATACCCCCCTTCTATGGCTACACCTTC. Translated, it gives CASSIPPFYGYTF.